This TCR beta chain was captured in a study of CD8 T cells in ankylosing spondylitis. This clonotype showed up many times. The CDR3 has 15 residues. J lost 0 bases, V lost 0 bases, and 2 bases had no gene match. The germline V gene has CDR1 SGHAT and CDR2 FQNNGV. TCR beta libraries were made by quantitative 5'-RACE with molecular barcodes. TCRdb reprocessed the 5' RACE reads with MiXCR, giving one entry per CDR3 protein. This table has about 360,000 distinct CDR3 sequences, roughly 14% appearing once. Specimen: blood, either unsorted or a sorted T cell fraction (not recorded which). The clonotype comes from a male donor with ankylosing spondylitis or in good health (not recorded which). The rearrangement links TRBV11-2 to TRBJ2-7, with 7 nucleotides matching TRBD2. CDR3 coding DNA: TGTGCCAGCAGCTTAGAGCGGGGGAGCTCCTACGAGCAGTACTTC. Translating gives CASSLERGSSYEQYF. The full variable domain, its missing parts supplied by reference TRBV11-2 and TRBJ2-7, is EAGVAQSPRYKIIEKRQSVAFWCNPISGHATLYWYQQILGQGPKLLIQFQNNGVVDDSQLPKDRFSAERLKGVDSTLKIQPAKLEDSAVYLCASSLERGSSYEQYFGPGTRLTVT.